The present T cell receptor (beta chain) was sequenced within a study of early T cells in non-severe SARS-CoV-2 infection. The wider study: The input, bulk RNA from unsorted whole blood, was sequenced, and chains were unpaired. Points from the study as a whole: Matching with VDJdb favored anti-spike CD8 responses (missing private and CD4 specificities).

This clonotype has just a few counts. The antigen remains undetermined. Molecules of cDNA were individually given unique molecular identifiers that were attached to them. TCRdb processed the 5' RACE reads anew with MiXCR; each CDR3 protein has one entry. The sample shows fewer than 120,000 distinct CDR3 sequences, 10% to 15% of them seen only once. The source of this sequence is an adult who was a healthcare worker with PCR-confirmed SARS-CoV-2 infection or an uninfected control (not recorded which). The source was whole blood, collected at baseline.

The CDR3 sequence: CASSPMGSGVLSYEQYF. CDR3 nucleotide sequence: TGTGCCAGCAGCCCGATGGGTAGCGGGGTACTCTCCTACGAGCAGTACTTC. The V and J genes are TRBV7-8 and TRBJ2-7, with 8 nucleotides matching TRBD2. V lost 5 bases to trimming and J lost 0 bases; unmatched junction nucleotides: 12. There are 17 residues in the CDR3. CDR1 SGHVS and CDR2 FQNEAQ come from the germline V gene.